Shown below are 9 T cell receptor beta chains from a single sample sequenced in a study of T cell repertoires in cytomegalovirus infection. Their cognate antigens are unknown. TCRdb processed the reads anew with MiXCR; each CDR3 protein has one entry. The table includes about 900,000 distinct CDR3 sequences, approximately 33% detected once. The sequencing here drew on cultured CD8+ T cells from PBMCs, taken from culture after CMV antigen stimulation. These receptors all come from a human donor in good health (CMV status not recorded). Some clones in this sample may be carry-over from other donors' samples.

This clonotype occurred a few times. This sequence joins TRBV5-6 and TRBJ1-3; D unresolved. Trimming cost V 5 bases and J 3 bases, with 15 bases left between them. Germline V CDR1 and CDR2: SGHDT, YYEEEE. CDR3 length equals 15 residues. The CDR3 DNA sequence: TGTGCCAGCAGTTTACAAGGGCGAGATGGAAACACCATATATTTT. Translating it yields CASSLQGRDGNTIYF.

The chain employs TRBV7-9 and TRBJ1-6; D possibly corresponds to TRBD1 (6 bases). Between the trimmed V and J ends, which lost 2 bases and 5 bases, there was a span of 10 bases. Germline CDR1 reads SEHNR; CDR2 reads FQNEAQ (reference sequence). The CDR3 spans 15 residues. CDR3: CASSLQGSDNSPLHF. CDR3 nucleotide sequence: TGTGCCAGCAGCTTACAGGGGTCCGATAATTCACCCCTCCACTTT.

At least ten counts were recorded for this clonotype. V and J are TRBV11-2 and TRBJ1-3; D not resolved. The CDR3 is 16 amino acids. V lost 5 bases, J lost 4 bases, and 18 bases lay in between. Germline V CDR1 and CDR2: SGHAT, FQNNGV. Here the CDR3 reads CASSPWRPTEGNTIYF. The CDR3 DNA is TGTGCCAGCAGCCCCTGGAGACCCACTGAGGGAAACACCATATATTTT.

CDR3 nucleotides: TGCAGTGCTGAAGGTGGGGGCAGCTCCTACAATGAGCAGTTCTTC. Protein sequence: CSAEGGGSSYNEQFF. The chain couples TRBV20-1 to TRBJ2-1, with a possible D match to TRBD1 (6 bases). Germline CDR1 and CDR2: DFQATT and SNEGSKA (reference sequence). The CDR3 runs to 15 residues. The ends were cut back, 5 bases at V and 0 bases at J, with 14 bases in the middle.

The J gene is TRBJ2-7, the V gene TRBV5-5, with D possibly TRBD2 on 6 matching bases. Germline V lookup: CDR1 SGHKS, CDR2 YYEKEE (reference sequence). The V end was cut by 1 base, the J end by 2 bases, with 16 bases between. The CDR3 loop spans 16 amino acids. Written as DNA, the CDR3 is TGTGCCAGCAGCTTGTGGTTCCGGACGGGAGCCTACGAGCAGTACGTC. It is translated as CASSLWFRTGAYEQYV.

The table lists this clonotype with a few counts. This chain uses TRBV11-3 with TRBJ2-5; the D gene could be TRBD1 or TRBD2 (6 bases each). This CDR3 comprises 15 residues. From germline, CDR1 is SGHNT and CDR2 YENEEA. The V end was cut by 5 bases, the J end by 2 bases, with 15 bases between. CDR3 in amino acids: CASSTGFRGQETQYF. The CDR3 bases are TGTGCCAGCAGCACAGGGTTTCGGGGGCAAGAGACCCAGTACTTC.

This clonotype was found a few times. V is TRBV14 and J is TRBJ1-3, with unresolved D. This CDR3 has 14 residues. Germline CDR1 reads SGHDN; CDR2 reads FVKESK. V lost 2 bases and J lost 1, with 6 bases in between. Here the CDR3 reads CASSQFGSGNTIYF. The CDR3 DNA is TGTGCCAGCAGCCAATTCGGATCTGGAAACACCATATATTTT.

The V gene is TRBV19, the J gene TRBJ1-5; TRBD1 is a possible D gene (5 bases). Germline CDR1 LNHDA, CDR2 SQIVND (reference sequence). V was cut by 3 bases and J by 3 bases, with 15 bases left in between. CDR3 length: 16 residues. Here the CDR3 reads CASSIMPGSTNQPQHF. The CDR3 DNA sequence: TGTGCCAGTAGTATCATGCCAGGGTCTACCAATCAGCCCCAGCATTTT.

This clonotype was counted a few times. The chain combines TRBV6-1 with TRBJ2-6; TRBD1 agrees at 9 bases. CDR3 size: 20 residues. V dropped 6 bases and J dropped 0; count of bases not matched to a gene: 15. The germline CDR1 and CDR2 sequences are MNHNS and SASEGT. The CDR3 here is CASRPGTGRLRVSGANVLTF. DNA for the CDR3: TGTGCCAGCAGACCCGGGACAGGGAGACTGAGGGTCTCTGGGGCCAACGTCCTGACTTTC.